This TCR beta chain was identified in a study of cytomegalovirus exposure and HLA in healthy donors. There are 13 residues in the CDR3. V gave up 5 bases and J gave up 6 bases, with 13 bases separating them. Germline V gene sequence: CDR1 SGHAT, CDR2 FQNNGV. 13 Jbeta primers and 60 Vbeta primers were used for the PCR. Some clones are missing from TCRdb's copy, which holds only in-frame ones; the method was immunoSEQ multiplex PCR. The table shows 150,000 to 250,000 clones, with 82% occurring only once. Whole-study findings and limits: Diagnosis of cytomegalovirus status made by the classifier reportedly showed high specificity and sensitivity. TCR beta sequences numbering fewer than 20,000 were associated with HLA alleles at 0.05 false discovery rate in a later analysis. Several of the most significant clusters were apparently associated with common viral pathogens in a later analysis. Clonal expansion was found to be greater in HLA-associated TCR beta chains than in equally common others in a later analysis.

Concerning this clone: Antigen specificity is unknown.

The material sequenced was PBMCs. This TCR was sampled from a boy aged 2-15 years in good health and CMV-seronegative. The rearrangement uses TRBV11-2 and TRBJ1-1; TRBD1 is a possible D gene (5 bases). CDR3 nucleotides: TGTGCCAGCAGCGGACGGGGGGAGCCTGAAGCTTTCTTT. Its protein product is CASSGRGEPEAFF.